These T cell receptor beta chains were read from a single sample in a study of blood T cell repertoires in COVID-19. Sequenced by immunoSEQ multiplex PCR; TCRdb stores in-frame clones only, minus some. This sample has roughly 18,000 clones, with around 77% found just once. The sequenced sample was peripheral blood. The receptors here all came from a man in his 70s with COVID-19, enrolled during active disease. Both conserved end residues are part of each CDR3. A D gene is named only where the DNA matches it firmly. Clone size is given for some rows only: seen once, a few or many times, or a class if the clone is expanded.

V gene	J gene	clone size	D gene	CDR3 DNA	CDR3 protein
TRBV3-1/TRBV3-2	TRBJ1-2	-	-	TGTGCCAGCAGCCAAGACCAAGGGGGCTATGGCTACACCTTC	CASSQDQGGYGYTF
TRBV6-5	TRBJ2-2	-	TRBD2	TGTGCCAGCAGTTACCTGAAGCTAGCGGGCACCGGGGAGCTGTTTTTT	CASSYLKLAGTGELFF
TRBV7-2	TRBJ1-3	-	-	TGTGCCAGCAGTTCCACAGGAAACACCATATATTTT	CASSSTGNTIYF
TRBV6-5	TRBJ2-7	-	-	TGTGCCAGCAGTTACTCCAGCGAGGTAATTGGGTACGAGCAGTACTTC	CASSYSSEVIGYEQYF
TRBV19	TRBJ1-5	-	-	TGTGCCAGTAGTTCAGATCCAGGTAGCAATCAGCCCCAGCATTTT	CASSSDPGSNQPQHF
TRBV13	TRBJ2-7	-	-	TGTGCCAGCGACATCGGGGGTAAGGGCGAGCAGTACTTC	CASDIGGKGEQYF
TRBV5-1	TRBJ2-6	-	-	TGCGCCAGCAGGGCAGATATCGACTCTGGGGCCAACGTCCTGACTTTC	CASRADIDSGANVLTF
TRBV6-1	TRBJ2-7	-	TRBD2	TGTGCCAGCAGTGAGCGGGGGGGCCGGGAGTACGAGCAGTACTTC	CASSERGGREYEQYF
TRBV5-1	TRBJ1-5	-	TRBD1	TGCGCCAGCAGCGTGTCCGGACAGGGAGGGCCCCAGCATTTT	CASSVSGQGGPQHF
TRBV29-1	TRBJ2-7	-	-	TGCAGCGTTGAATCGGACAGACCCTACGAGCAGTACTTC	CSVESDRPYEQYF
TRBV6-5	TRBJ1-1	-	-	TGTGCCAGCAGCCTACGGTCAGGGAAGAGTGAAGCTTTCTTT	CASSLRSGKSEAFF
TRBV7-9	TRBJ2-7	few	-	TGTGCCAGCAGCCTGCAGAGGGGGGGCTACGAGCAGTACTTC	CASSLQRGGYEQYF
TRBV5-1	TRBJ2-6	-	-	TGCGCCAGCAGCTTGGGGCAGACTGGGGCCAACGTCCTGACTTTC	CASSLGQTGANVLTF
TRBV19	TRBJ1-5	-	-	TGTGCCAGTAGTCTCTGGGGGGAGGGCAATCAGCCCCAGCATTTT	CASSLWGEGNQPQHF
TRBV6-2/TRBV6-3	TRBJ2-2	-	-	TGTGCCAGCAGTTACGTGACTTCGAACACCGGGGAGCTGTTTTTT	CASSYVTSNTGELFF
TRBV7-8	TRBJ2-7	-	-	TGTGCCAGCAGCTCCCCGGGTAGTTTGATTTGGCACGAGCAGTACTTC	CASSSPGSLIWHEQYF
TRBV19	TRBJ1-2	-	TRBD1	TGTGCCAGTAAGGGGGACAGGGGCTATGGCTACACCTTC	CASKGDRGYGYTF
TRBV5-1	TRBJ2-2	-	TRBD2	TGCGCCAGCAGCTCGTCCCTTAGCGGGAGAAACACCGGGGAGCTGTTTTTT	CASSSSLSGRNTGELFF
TRBV19	TRBJ1-1	-	-	TGTGCCAGTAGTGCCGGGGGAAAAATGAACACTGAAGCTTTCTTT	CASSAGGKMNTEAFF
TRBV14	TRBJ2-1	-	-	TGTGCCAGCAGCCTACTAGGATCAGATGAGCAGTTCTTC	CASSLLGSDEQFF
TRBV3-1/TRBV3-2	TRBJ2-5	-	-	TGTGCCAGCAGCCAAGGAAGATCCGGAGAGACCCAGTACTTC	CASSQGRSGETQYF
TRBV30	TRBJ1-5	-	TRBD1	TGTGCCTGGAGTTGGAACAGGGGGCCCAATCAGCCCCAGCATTTT	CAWSWNRGPNQPQHF
TRBV2	TRBJ2-1	-	TRBD2	TGTGCCAGCAGTCAGACTAGCGGAAGCTCCTACAATGAGCAGTTCTTC	CASSQTSGSSYNEQFF
TRBV18	TRBJ1-5	-	-	TGTGCCAGCTCACCCGGGGGTAATAGCAATCAGCCCCAGCATTTT	CASSPGGNSNQPQHF
TRBV18	TRBJ2-1	once	-	TGTGCCAGCTCACCAAGGGCAGGGTTCGTCGATGAGCAGTTCTTC	CASSPRAGFVDEQFF
TRBV4-2	TRBJ2-7	-	-	TGTGCCAGCAGCCAAGATCACCCTACAGCCTTCTACGAGCAGTACTTC	CASSQDHPTAFYEQYF
TRBV7-9	TRBJ2-7	-	TRBD1	TGTGCCAGCAGCGACAGGGCGGGCTACGAGCAGTACTTC	CASSDRAGYEQYF
TRBV4-1	TRBJ1-4	few	-	TGCGCCAGCAGCCAAGATGGTTTGTCAGTTTATGTGGATGAAAAACTGTTTTTT	CASSQDGLSVYVDEKLFF
TRBV4-2	TRBJ1-2	once	-	TGTGCCAGCAGCCAGGGCTCGATACCCGATGGCTACACCTTC	CASSQGSIPDGYTF
TRBV18	TRBJ2-2	-	TRBD2	TGTGCCAGCTCACCGACTAGCGGATACACCGGGGAGCTGTTTTTT	CASSPTSGYTGELFF
TRBV25-1	TRBJ1-2	-	-	TGTGCCAGCAGTGATTGGGGGCGAAACTATGGCTACACCTTC	CASSDWGRNYGYTF
TRBV19	TRBJ2-1	once	TRBD2	TGTGCCAGTAGTAGTCTAGCGGGAGCCTACAATGAGCAGTTCTTC	CASSSLAGAYNEQFF
TRBV12-5	TRBJ2-2	-	-	TGTGCTAGTGGTCTAACCCCTAGCTTGAGGGGGGAGCTGTTTTTT	CASGLTPSLRGELFF
TRBV3-1/TRBV3-2	TRBJ2-1	-	TRBD2	TGTGCCAGCAGCCAGTTTAGCGGGGGCTACAATGAGCAGTTCTTC	CASSQFSGGYNEQFF
TRBV7-2	TRBJ1-6	-	-	TGTGCCAGCAGCTTCAGTACTAGTACGGGGAGGTTACAATCACCCCTCCACTTT	CASSFSTSTGRLQSPLHF
TRBV6-2/TRBV6-3	TRBJ2-4	-	TRBD1	TGTGCCAGCAGTGTCCCCGGACAGGCCGGGAACATTCAGTACTTC	CASSVPGQAGNIQYF
TRBV4-1	TRBJ2-5	medium-sized	TRBD2	TGCGCCAGCAGACAAGTGTCGGGACTAGCGGCTCAAGAGACCCAGTACTTC	CASRQVSGLAAQETQYF
TRBV7-7	TRBJ2-3	-	-	TGTGCTAGCAGCCCTCGTGGGCCTACAGATACGCAGTATTTT	CASSPRGPTDTQYF
TRBV30	TRBJ2-1	medium-sized	TRBD1	TGTGCCTGGAGTAAGAGACAGGGTCTCAATGAGCAGTTCTTC	CAWSKRQGLNEQFF